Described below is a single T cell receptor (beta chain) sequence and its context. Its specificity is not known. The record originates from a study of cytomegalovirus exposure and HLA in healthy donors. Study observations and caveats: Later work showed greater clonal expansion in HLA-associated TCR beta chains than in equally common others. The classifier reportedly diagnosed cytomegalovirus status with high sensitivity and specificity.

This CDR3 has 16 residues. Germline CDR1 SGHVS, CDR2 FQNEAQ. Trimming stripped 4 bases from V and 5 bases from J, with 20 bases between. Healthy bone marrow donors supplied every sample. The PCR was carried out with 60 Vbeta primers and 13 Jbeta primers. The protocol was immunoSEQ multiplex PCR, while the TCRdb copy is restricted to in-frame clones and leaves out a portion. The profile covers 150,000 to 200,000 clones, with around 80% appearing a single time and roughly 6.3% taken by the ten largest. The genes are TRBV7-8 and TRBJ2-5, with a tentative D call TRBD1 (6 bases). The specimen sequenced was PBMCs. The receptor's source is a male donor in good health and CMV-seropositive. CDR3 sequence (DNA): TGTGCCAGCAGCTCGCCGGGACAAAATTTGATCGAGACCCAGTACTTC. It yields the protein CASSSPGQNLIETQYF.